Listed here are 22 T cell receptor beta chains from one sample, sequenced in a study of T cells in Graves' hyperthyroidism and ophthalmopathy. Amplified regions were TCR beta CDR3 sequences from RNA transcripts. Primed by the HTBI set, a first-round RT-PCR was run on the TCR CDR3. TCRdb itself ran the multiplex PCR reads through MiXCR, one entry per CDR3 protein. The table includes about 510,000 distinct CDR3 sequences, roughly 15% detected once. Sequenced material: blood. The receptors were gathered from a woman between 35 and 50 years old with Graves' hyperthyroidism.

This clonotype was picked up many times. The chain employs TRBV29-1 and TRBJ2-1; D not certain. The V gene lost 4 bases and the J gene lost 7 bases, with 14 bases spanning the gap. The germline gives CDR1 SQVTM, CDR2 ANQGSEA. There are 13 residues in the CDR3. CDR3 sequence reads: CSVVVVGLNEQFF. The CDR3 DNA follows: TGCAGCGTTGTCGTGGTTGGGCTGAATGAGCAGTTCTTC.

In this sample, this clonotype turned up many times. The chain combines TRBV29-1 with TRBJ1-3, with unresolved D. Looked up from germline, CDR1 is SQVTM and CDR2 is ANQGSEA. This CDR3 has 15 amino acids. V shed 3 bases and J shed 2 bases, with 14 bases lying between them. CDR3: CSVDSGSGAGNTIYF. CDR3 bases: TGCAGCGTTGATTCGGGAAGTGGGGCTGGAAACACCATATATTTT.

The CDR3 spells CASSKAGGSYEQYF. As DNA, the CDR3 is TGTGCCAGCAGTAAAGCGGGAGGGTCCTACGAGCAGTACTTC. The rearrangement links TRBV5-4 to TRBJ2-7; 10 positions match TRBD2. Trimming removed 5 bases from V and 1 base from J; junction bases left unmatched: 3. CDR1 is SGHNT, CDR2 YYREEE, per germline (reference sequence). This CDR3 comprises 14 residues.

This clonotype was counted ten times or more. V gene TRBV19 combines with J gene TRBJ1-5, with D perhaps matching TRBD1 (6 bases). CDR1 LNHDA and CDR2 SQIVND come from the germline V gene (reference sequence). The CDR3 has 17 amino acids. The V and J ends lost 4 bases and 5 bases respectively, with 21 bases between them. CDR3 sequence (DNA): TGTGCCAGTAGTACCCGACTTTCCAGGGGCGGCGATCAGCCCCAGCATTTT. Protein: CASSTRLSRGGDQPQHF.

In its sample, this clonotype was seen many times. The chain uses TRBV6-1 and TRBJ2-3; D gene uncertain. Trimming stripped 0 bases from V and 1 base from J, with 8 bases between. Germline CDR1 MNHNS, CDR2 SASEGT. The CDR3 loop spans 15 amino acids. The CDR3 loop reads CASSEAGVGTDTQYF. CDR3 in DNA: TGTGCCAGCAGTGAAGCAGGTGTGGGCACAGATACGCAGTATTTT.

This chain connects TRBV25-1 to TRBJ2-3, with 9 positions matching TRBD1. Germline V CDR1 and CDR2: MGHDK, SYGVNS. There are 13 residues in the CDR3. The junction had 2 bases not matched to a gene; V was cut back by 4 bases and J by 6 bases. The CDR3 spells CASSGTGEDTQYF. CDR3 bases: TGTGCCAGCAGTGGGACAGGGGAGGATACGCAGTATTTT.

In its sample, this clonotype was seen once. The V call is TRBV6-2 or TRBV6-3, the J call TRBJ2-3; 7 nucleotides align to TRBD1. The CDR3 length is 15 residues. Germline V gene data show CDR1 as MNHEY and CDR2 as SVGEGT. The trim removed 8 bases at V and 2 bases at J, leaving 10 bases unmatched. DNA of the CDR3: TGTGCCAGCGCGGGTGGGACAGAGAACACAGATACGCAGTATTTT. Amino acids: CASAGGTENTDTQYF.

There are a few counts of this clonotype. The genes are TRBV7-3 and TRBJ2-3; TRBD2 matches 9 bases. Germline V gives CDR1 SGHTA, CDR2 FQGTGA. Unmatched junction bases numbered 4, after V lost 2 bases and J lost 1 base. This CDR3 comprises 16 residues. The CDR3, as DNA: TGTGCCAGCAGCTTACGGATAGCGGGAGGCACAGATACGCAGTATTTT. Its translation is CASSLRIAGGTDTQYF.

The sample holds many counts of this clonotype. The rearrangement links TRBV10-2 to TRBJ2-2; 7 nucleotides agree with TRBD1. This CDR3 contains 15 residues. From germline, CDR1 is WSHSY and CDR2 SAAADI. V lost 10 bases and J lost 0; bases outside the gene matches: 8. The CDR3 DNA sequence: TGCGCCACCCGGTGGGGACAGACGAACACCGGGGAGCTGTTTTTT. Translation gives CATRWGQTNTGELFF.

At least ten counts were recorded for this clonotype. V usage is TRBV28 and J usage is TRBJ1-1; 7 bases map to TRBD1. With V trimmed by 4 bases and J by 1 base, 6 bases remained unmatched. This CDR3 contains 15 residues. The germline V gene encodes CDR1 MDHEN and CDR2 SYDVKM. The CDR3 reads CASSSRDRKNTEAFF. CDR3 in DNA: TGTGCCAGCAGTTCGCGGGACAGAAAGAACACTGAAGCTTTCTTT. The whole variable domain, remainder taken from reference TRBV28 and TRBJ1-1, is DVKVTQSSRYLVKRTGEKVFLECVQDMDHENMFWYRQDPGLGLRLIYFSYDVKMKEKGDIPEGYSVSREKKERFSLILESASTNQTSMYLCASSSRDRKNTEAFFGQGTRLTVV.

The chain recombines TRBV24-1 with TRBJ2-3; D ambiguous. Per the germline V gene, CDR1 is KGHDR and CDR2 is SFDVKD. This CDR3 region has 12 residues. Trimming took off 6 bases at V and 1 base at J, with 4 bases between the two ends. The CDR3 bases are TGTGCCACCAGTTTTGGCACAGATACGCAGTATTTT. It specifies CATSFGTDTQYF.

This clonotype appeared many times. The DNA for the CDR3 is TGCAGTGCCGGAAGAGGGACGGTTGGCTACACCTTC. Protein sequence: CSAGRGTVGYTF. The V and J genes are TRBV20-1 and TRBJ1-2; TRBD1 might be the D (5 bases). In germline, CDR1 is DFQATT, CDR2 SNEGSKA (reference sequence). The V and J ends lost 6 bases and 7 bases respectively, with 15 bases between them. CDR3 length: 12 amino acids.

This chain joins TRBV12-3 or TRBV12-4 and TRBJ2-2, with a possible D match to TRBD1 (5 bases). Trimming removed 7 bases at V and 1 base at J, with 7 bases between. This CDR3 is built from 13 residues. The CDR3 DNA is TGTGCCAGCAAACAGGAGAACACCGGGGAGCTGTTTTTT. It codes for CASKQENTGELFF.

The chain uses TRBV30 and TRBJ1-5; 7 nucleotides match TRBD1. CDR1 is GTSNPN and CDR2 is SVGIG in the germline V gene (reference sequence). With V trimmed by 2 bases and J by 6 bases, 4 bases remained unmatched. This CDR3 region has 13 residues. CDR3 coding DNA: TGTGCCTGGAGTCGGGGGGACAGTCAGCCCCAGCATTTT. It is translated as CAWSRGDSQPQHF.

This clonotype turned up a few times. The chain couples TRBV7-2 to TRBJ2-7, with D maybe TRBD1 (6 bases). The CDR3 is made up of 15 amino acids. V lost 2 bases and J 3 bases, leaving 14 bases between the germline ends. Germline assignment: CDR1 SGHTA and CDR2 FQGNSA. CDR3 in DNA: TGTGCCAGCAGCTTACGGCCAGGGGCTAACTACGAGCAGTACTTC. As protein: CASSLRPGANYEQYF.

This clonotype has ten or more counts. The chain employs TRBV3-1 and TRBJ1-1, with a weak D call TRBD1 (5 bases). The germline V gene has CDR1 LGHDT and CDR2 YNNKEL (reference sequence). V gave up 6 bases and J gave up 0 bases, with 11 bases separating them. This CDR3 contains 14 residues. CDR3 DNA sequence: TGTGCCAGCAGAGGGACCGAAATGAACACTGAAGCTTTCTTT. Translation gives CASRGTEMNTEAFF.

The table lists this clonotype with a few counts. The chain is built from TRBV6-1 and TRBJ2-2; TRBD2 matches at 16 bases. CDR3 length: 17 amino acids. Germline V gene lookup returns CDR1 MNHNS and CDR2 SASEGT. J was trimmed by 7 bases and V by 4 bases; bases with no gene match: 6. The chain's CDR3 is CASSAGLAGGPGGELFF. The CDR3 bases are TGTGCCAGCAGTGCGGGACTAGCGGGAGGGCCGGGCGGGGAGCTGTTTTTT.

Written as DNA, the CDR3 is TGTGCCAGCAGCGAAACGCGACCGGGACAAACGAATGAGCAGTTCTTC. It encodes CASSETRPGQTNEQFF. The chain employs TRBV2 and TRBJ2-1; tentative D call: TRBD1 (6 bases). In germline, CDR1 is SNHLY, CDR2 FYNNEI. Deletions cut 6 bases from V and 7 bases from J, with 22 bases between. The CDR3 totals 16 residues.

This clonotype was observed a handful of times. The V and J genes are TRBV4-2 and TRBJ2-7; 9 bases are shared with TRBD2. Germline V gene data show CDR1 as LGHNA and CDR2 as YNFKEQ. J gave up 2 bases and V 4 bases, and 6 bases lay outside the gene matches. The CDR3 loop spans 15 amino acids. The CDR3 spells CASSPQTSGTYEQYF. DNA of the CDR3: TGTGCCAGCAGCCCTCAGACTAGCGGAACCTACGAGCAGTACTTC.

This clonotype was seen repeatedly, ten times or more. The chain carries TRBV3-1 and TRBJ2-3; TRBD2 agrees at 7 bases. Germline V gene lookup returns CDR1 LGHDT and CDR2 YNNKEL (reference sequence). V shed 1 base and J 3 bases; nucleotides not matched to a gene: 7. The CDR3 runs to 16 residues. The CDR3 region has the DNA TGTGCCAGCAGCCAAGTAGGCGGGAGAGGAACAGATACGCAGTATTTT. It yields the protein CASSQVGGRGTDTQYF.

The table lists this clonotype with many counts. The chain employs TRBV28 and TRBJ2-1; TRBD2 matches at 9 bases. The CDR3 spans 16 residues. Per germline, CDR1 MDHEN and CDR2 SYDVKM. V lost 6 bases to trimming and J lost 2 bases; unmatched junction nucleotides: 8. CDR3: CASSSLSGSAYNEQFF. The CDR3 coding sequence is TGTGCCAGCAGCAGCCTTAGCGGGAGCGCCTACAATGAGCAGTTCTTC.

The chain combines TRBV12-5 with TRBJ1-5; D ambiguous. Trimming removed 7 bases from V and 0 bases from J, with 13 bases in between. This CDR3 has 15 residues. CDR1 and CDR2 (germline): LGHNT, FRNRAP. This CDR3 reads CASAKDGTSNQPQHF. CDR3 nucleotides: TGTGCTAGTGCCAAGGACGGAACTAGCAATCAGCCCCAGCATTTT. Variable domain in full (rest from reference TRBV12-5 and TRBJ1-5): DARVTQTPRHKVTEMGQEVTMRCQPILGHNTVFWYRQTMMQGLELLAYFRNRAPLDDSGMPKDRFSAEMPDATLATLKIQPSEPRDSAVYFCASAKDGTSNQPQHFGDGTRLSIL.